Each of the 9 T cell receptor beta chains below was sequenced from the same sample in a study of CD8+ T cells in alopecia areata. Sequencing used cDNA as its template, made by extracting RNA and reverse transcribing it. Sequencing was performed with immunoSEQ multiplex PCR; in TCRdb, only in-frame clones are kept and a portion is missing. The sample includes 110,000 or so clones, less than 75% seen only once; the top ten take around 30%. Treatment described: oral pan-JAK inhibitor, 5-10 mg twice daily. Material: CD8+ T cells sorted from blood, obtained at week 4, from a patient treated with tofacitinib. These receptor sequences come from a human donor with alopecia areata.

The chain employs TRBV13 and TRBJ2-2, with a possible D match to TRBD1 (5 bases). Trimming stripped 3 bases from V and 6 bases from J, with 8 bases between. Germline values: CDR1 PRHDT, CDR2 FYEKMQ (reference sequence). The CDR3 runs to 13 residues. DNA for the CDR3: TGTGCCAGCAGCTTTCAGGGTTCCGGGGAGCTGTTTTTT. Translating gives CASSFQGSGELFF.

The DNA for the CDR3 is TGTGCCTGGAGTGGGGTCCGGGGCAGGGGAATTTTCAATGAGCAGTTCTTC. Translating it yields CAWSGVRGRGIFNEQFF. The V call is TRBV30, the J call TRBJ2-1; maybe TRBD1 (6 bases). This CDR3 has 17 amino acids. Trimming pared 1 base from V and 6 bases from J, leaving 22 bases between. From germline, CDR1 is GTSNPN and CDR2 SVGIG (reference sequence). Full variable domain (rest looked up from reference TRBV30 and TRBJ2-1): SQTIHQWPATLVQPVGSPLSLECTVEGTSNPNLYWYRQAAGRGLQLLFYSVGIGQISSEVPQNLSASRPQDRQFILSSKKLLLSDSGFYLCAWSGVRGRGIFNEQFFGPGTRLTVL.

This chain uses TRBV29-1 with TRBJ2-5; TRBD1 might be the D (5 bases). CDR1 is SQVTM and CDR2 is ANQGSEA in the germline V gene. V shed 1 base and J shed 5 bases, with 14 bases lying between them. CDR3 length equals 14 residues. The CDR3: CSVEGPGREETQYF. The CDR3 DNA is TGCAGCGTTGAAGGCCCAGGGCGAGAGGAGACCCAGTACTTC.

This chain connects TRBV7-9 to TRBJ2-7; the D gene is possibly TRBD1 (6 bases). The V and J ends lost 4 bases and 2 bases respectively, with 27 bases between them. Per germline, CDR1 SEHNR and CDR2 FQNEAQ (reference sequence). The CDR3 has 19 amino acids. The CDR3 protein is CASSSPTVPRTVVPYEQYF. The CDR3 DNA sequence: TGTGCCAGCAGCTCCCCTACCGTACCCCGGACAGTCGTACCCTACGAGCAGTACTTC.

This clone was seen once. The chain uses TRBV29-1 and TRBJ2-1; TRBD2 is a possible D gene (5 bases). Per the germline V gene, CDR1 is SQVTM and CDR2 is ANQGSEA. The ends were cut back, 2 bases at V and 2 bases at J, with 13 bases in the middle. The CDR3 is 15 amino acids. The CDR3 protein is CSVETGEGTYNEQFF. The CDR3 DNA is TGCAGCGTTGAAACCGGGGAAGGAACCTACAATGAGCAGTTCTTC.

The rearrangement joins TRBV4-1 to TRBJ2-5; D could derive from TRBD1 or TRBD2 (5 bases each). From germline, CDR1 is MGHRA and CDR2 YSYEKL. The CDR3 consists of 17 residues. V lost 2 bases and J lost 3, with 19 bases in between. CDR3 protein: CASSQNPLGLAKETQYF. CDR3 coding DNA: TGCGCCAGCAGCCAAAATCCTCTGGGGCTAGCCAAAGAGACCCAGTACTTC.

The chain couples TRBV4-1 to TRBJ1-2, with D unresolved. Trimming took 0 bases from V and 8 from J, leaving 10 bases between them. CDR1 MGHRA and CDR2 YSYEKL come from the germline V gene. This CDR3 is 13 amino acids long. CDR3 nucleotides: TGCGCCAGCAGCCAAGATCCGGTTGACGGCTACACCTTC. This sequence encodes CASSQDPVDGYTF.

This chain connects TRBV7-8 to TRBJ2-5, with D perhaps matching TRBD1 or TRBD2 (5 bases each). Germline values: CDR1 SGHVS, CDR2 FQNEAQ. The V end lost 3 bases, the J end lost 3 bases, and 26 bases lay between the germline ends. CDR3 length: 19 residues. CDR3: CASSFPSGQRLIGEETQYF. The CDR3 DNA reads as TGTGCCAGCAGCTTTCCCTCGGGGCAGCGGCTGATCGGGGAAGAGACCCAGTACTTC.

The chain joins TRBV19 to TRBJ1-5, with TRBD1 identical over 8 bases. The CDR3 covers 17 residues. CDR1 and CDR2 (germline): LNHDA, SQIVND (reference sequence). J gave up 7 bases and V 5 bases, and 16 bases lay outside the gene matches. CDR3 sequence (DNA): TGTGCCAGTAGTCCCCACGGGACAGGTGATTCGGGGCAGCCCCAGCATTTT. It yields the protein CASSPHGTGDSGQPQHF.